Presented here are 20 T cell receptor beta chains from one specimen sequenced in a study of T cells in Graves' hyperthyroidism and ophthalmopathy. TCR beta CDR3 regions were amplified from RNA transcripts. The study used the HTBI primer set for a first-round RT-PCR of the TCR CDR3. MiXCR was run by TCRdb on the multiplex PCR reads, yielding one entry per CDR3 protein. Of a few hundred thousand distinct CDR3 sequences listed, about 43% are singletons. Input material: peripheral blood or thyroid tissue (not recorded which). The origin of the receptors is an adult woman with Graves' disease, either hyperthyroidism or ophthalmopathy (not recorded which).

The rearrangement uses TRBV24-1 and TRBJ2-1; TRBD2 agrees at 8 bases. The V gene end was trimmed by 4 bases and the J gene end by 14 bases; junction bases not matched to a gene: 9. Germline V gene data show CDR1 as KGHDR and CDR2 as SFDVKD. This CDR3 comprises 13 residues. Here the CDR3 reads CATSEEREYGKFF. Here the CDR3 DNA reads TGTGCCACCAGTGAGGAGCGGGAGTATGGGAAGTTCTTC.

This clonotype was observed at least ten times. This chain links TRBV7-9 with TRBJ2-2; 13 nucleotides match TRBD2. The V and J ends lost 5 bases and 3 bases, in that order; junction bases with no gene match: 3. Germline loops: CDR1 SEHNR, CDR2 FQNEAQ (reference sequence). CDR3 size: 16 residues. The CDR3 nucleotides are TGTGCCAGCAGCACTAGCGGGAGGGCCGACACCGGGGAGCTGTTTTTT. Residues: CASSTSGRADTGELFF.

V and J are TRBV5-6 and TRBJ1-2, with D unresolved. The CDR3 consists of 12 residues. Germline-derived CDR1 and CDR2 are SGHDT and YYEEEE. The CDR3 sequence: CARDVQLYGYTF. CDR3 in DNA: TGTGCTAGAGATGTACAGCTCTATGGCTACACCTTC.

This clonotype has ten or more counts. The V and J genes are TRBV9 and TRBJ1-3; D is possibly TRBD1 (6 bases). Between the trimmed V and J ends, which lost 3 bases and 0 bases, there was a span of 10 bases. The CDR3 covers 15 residues. Germline lookup yields CDR1 SGDLS and CDR2 YYNGEE. The CDR3 coding sequence is TGTGCCAGCAGCGGAACAGGGCACTCTGGAAACACCATATATTTT. Its protein product is CASSGTGHSGNTIYF.

V gene TRBV9 combines with J gene TRBJ1-2; 7 nucleotides align to TRBD1. Trimming took 4 bases from V and 5 from J; bases not matched to a gene: 14. CDR3 length equals 16 residues. Looked up from germline, CDR1 is SGDLS and CDR2 is YYNGEE. Written as DNA, the CDR3 is TGTGCCAGCAGCACTCGACCACAGGGGACAACTTATGGCTACACCTTC. Amino acid sequence: CASSTRPQGTTYGYTF.

V gene TRBV6-4 combines with J gene TRBJ2-7, with 9 positions matching TRBD1. The trim removed 5 bases at V and 7 bases at J, leaving 12 bases unmatched. The germline gives CDR1 MRHNA, CDR2 SNTAGT. CDR3 length equals 15 residues. The CDR3, as DNA: TGTGCCAGCAGTCGGGACAGGGACTTATTACGGGAGCAGTACTTC. Encoded protein: CASSRDRDLLREQYF.

The CDR3 DNA follows: TGTGCCATCAGTGAGGAGGGGGTTGGAATCTCCTACGAGCAGTACTTC. This sequence encodes CAISEEGVGISYEQYF. The chain joins TRBV10-3 to TRBJ2-7; possibly TRBD1 for D (6 bases). Germline assignment: CDR1 ENHRY and CDR2 SYGVKD. Trimming took 2 bases from V and 0 from J, leaving 14 bases between them. There are 16 residues in the CDR3.

The chain recombines TRBV2 with TRBJ1-6; 8 positions agree with TRBD1. This CDR3 has 15 residues. The germline V gene encodes CDR1 SNHLY and CDR2 FYNNEI. V dropped 7 bases and J dropped 7; count of bases not matched to a gene: 9. CDR3 bases: TGTGCCAGCAATGCGAGACAGGGGTCGAATTCACCCCTCCACTTT. Translation gives CASNARQGSNSPLHF.

For this clonotype: The junction departs from germline at one end; a sequencing error may be responsible. The chain couples TRBV20-1 to TRBJ1-1; D call uncertain. The germline V gene encodes CDR1 DFQATT and CDR2 SNEGSKA (reference sequence). The CDR3 is made up of 17 amino acids. For the CDR3, the DNA is TGCAGTGCTAGAGGGTTAAGGGTAGATTCTACAGACACTGGAGCTTTCTTT. It specifies CSARGLRVDSTDTGAFF.

The chain joins TRBV7-2 to TRBJ1-4; D gene uncertain. Between the trimmed V and J ends, which lost 5 bases and 6 bases, there was a span of 16 bases. CDR1 and CDR2 (germline): SGHTA, FQGNSA. This CDR3 contains 15 residues. The CDR3 here is CASSPLAGGYEKLFF. CDR3 in DNA: TGTGCCAGCAGCCCTCTAGCGGGAGGGTATGAAAAACTGTTTTTT.

This clonotype was counted ten times or more. The rearrangement uses TRBV5-1 and TRBJ1-1, with TRBD1 as a possible D gene (5 bases). The CDR3 is 15 amino acids. Looked up from germline, CDR1 is SGHRS and CDR2 is YFSETQ. The V and J ends lost 0 bases and 4 bases respectively, with 13 bases between them. The CDR3 here is CASSLVPRGGTEAFF. The CDR3 DNA follows: TGCGCCAGCAGCTTGGTACCTAGGGGTGGCACTGAAGCTTTCTTT.

This chain joins TRBV29-1 and TRBJ2-6, with D possibly being TRBD1 (6 bases). The germline gives CDR1 SQVTM, CDR2 ANQGSEA. This CDR3 has 14 residues. Trimming took off 3 bases at V and 3 bases at J, with 9 bases between the two ends. The CDR3 sequence is CSVEAGVGANVLTF. CDR3 bases: TGCAGCGTTGAGGCAGGGGTTGGGGCCAACGTCCTGACTTTC.

This clonotype occurred many times. This chain connects TRBV15 to TRBJ2-7; TRBD1 agrees at 10 bases. Germline CDR1 LNHNV, CDR2 YYDKDF (reference sequence). The ends lost 3 bases at V and 6 bases at J; junction bases unmatched: 2. The CDR3 has 13 amino acids. The CDR3 DNA is TGTGCCACCAGCAGCCGGGACAGGGGCGAGCAGTACTTC. Its translation: CATSSRDRGEQYF.

Many counts were recorded for this clonotype. The chain carries TRBV6-6 and TRBJ2-7, with D perhaps given as TRBD1 or TRBD2 (5 bases each). This CDR3 contains 12 residues. The germline V and J ends were trimmed by 7 bases and 5 bases, with 12 bases remaining between them. Germline V gene sequence: CDR1 MNHNY, CDR2 SVGAGI (reference sequence). The CDR3 bases are TGTGCCAGCAAACGGGGCCTCGACGAGCAGTACTTC. It is translated as CASKRGLDEQYF.

This clonotype has a count of ten or more. The V gene is TRBV7-2, the J gene TRBJ2-7; tentative D call: TRBD2 (6 bases). Germline assignment: CDR1 SGHTA and CDR2 FQGNSA. The length of the CDR3 is 11 residues. V lost 1 base and J 12 bases, leaving 10 bases between the germline ends. Here the CDR3 reads CASSLDTSLYF. Written as DNA, the CDR3 is TGTGCCAGCAGCTTAGACACTAGCCTGTACTTC.

The chain joins TRBV5-1 to TRBJ1-1; the match to TRBD1 covers 9 bases. The ends lost 2 bases at V and 6 bases at J; junction bases unmatched: 2. CDR1 is SGHRS and CDR2 is YFSETQ in the germline V gene. This CDR3 contains 13 residues. The CDR3 loop reads CASSFGQGPEAFF. In nucleotides, the CDR3 is TGCGCCAGCAGCTTTGGACAGGGGCCTGAAGCTTTCTTT.

The table lists this clonotype with a count of one. The chain uses TRBV20-1 and TRBJ1-5; a weak D match, TRBD1 (6 bases). V was pared by 3 bases and J by 0 bases, with 12 bases between. The CDR3 is made up of 15 amino acids. Germline V CDR1 and CDR2: DFQATT, SNEGSKA (reference sequence). The DNA for the CDR3 is TGCAGTGCTAGTATGACAGGTGATAGCAATCAGCCCCAGCATTTT. Amino acid sequence: CSASMTGDSNQPQHF.

This chain joins TRBV29-1 and TRBJ1-2; TRBD1 is a possible D gene (6 bases). Trimming took 0 bases from V and 8 from J, leaving 10 bases between them. This CDR3 is built from 12 residues. Germline CDR1 reads SQVTM; CDR2 reads ANQGSEA. Written as DNA, the CDR3 is TGCAGCGTTGAAGATAGCGGGGGCGGCTACACCTTC. It translates to CSVEDSGGGYTF.

This clonotype was detected many times. The CDR3 nucleotides read TGTGCCAGCAGCTTCCACTCGAGGACCGGGGAGCTGTTTTTT. It is translated as CASSFHSRTGELFF. The rearrangement uses TRBV11-2 and TRBJ2-2, with D uncertain. Germline-derived CDR1 and CDR2 are SGHAT and FQNNGV. V was trimmed by 3 bases and J by 5 bases, leaving 10 bases between them. The CDR3 contains 14 residues. The whole variable domain, filled in from reference TRBV11-2 and TRBJ2-2, reads EAGVAQSPRYKIIEKRQSVAFWCNPISGHATLYWYQQILGQGPKLLIQFQNNGVVDDSQLPKDRFSAERLKGVDSTLKIQPAKLEDSAVYLCASSFHSRTGELFFGEGSRLTVL.

This sequence joins TRBV20-1 and TRBJ1-4; TRBD1 might be the D (5 bases). The CDR3 runs 14 residues. Per germline, CDR1 DFQATT and CDR2 SNEGSKA (reference sequence). V was cut by 1 base and J by 8 bases, with 14 bases left in between. This CDR3 is CSARAGGLYEKLFF. The CDR3 coding sequence is TGCAGTGCTAGAGCCGGGGGTCTATACGAAAAACTGTTTTTT.